The 32 T cell receptor beta chains in this list originate from one sample, sequenced in a study of T cell repertoires in cytomegalovirus infection. A single record per CDR3 protein comes from TCRdb applying MiXCR to the reads. The data contain hundreds of thousands of distinct CDR3 sequences, around 18% of them singletons. Material for sequencing was PBMCs. Every receptor here comes from a human donor in good health (CMV status not recorded). Some clones in this sample may be carry-over from other donors' samples.

The gene calls are TRBV12-3 or TRBV12-4 and TRBJ1-5, with a weak D call TRBD1 (5 bases). Trimming pared 6 bases from V and 5 bases from J, leaving 8 bases between. This CDR3 has 12 residues. CDR3 amino acids: CASREGYQPQHF. CDR3 in DNA: TGTGCCAGCAGAGAGGGGTATCAGCCCCAGCATTTT.

This clonotype was picked up a small number of times. The rearrangement links TRBV19 to TRBJ2-3, with 9 positions matching TRBD2. The ends lost 6 bases at V and 7 bases at J; junction bases unmatched: 8. Germline V gene sequence: CDR1 LNHDA, CDR2 SQIVND (reference sequence). The CDR3 length is 14 residues. The CDR3 DNA reads as TGTGCCAGTAGGGACGAGCGGGGGGTCAATACGCAGTATTTT. Protein product: CASRDERGVNTQYF.

In this sample, this clonotype turned up many times. The chain links TRBV7-9 to TRBJ2-1; 11 bases line up with TRBD1. The CDR3 has 16 amino acids. Germline V gene sequence: CDR1 SEHNR, CDR2 FQNEAQ (reference sequence). The junction had 2 bases not matched to a gene; V was cut back by 3 bases and J by 1 base. As DNA, the CDR3 is TGTGCCAGCAGCTTGGGGACAGGGGGTTCCTACAATGAGCAGTTCTTC. This gives the protein CASSLGTGGSYNEQFF.

V is TRBV27 and J is TRBJ1-1; D perhaps matches TRBD1 (6 bases). The V and J ends lost 2 bases and 6 bases respectively, with 13 bases between them. The CDR3 consists of 14 residues. Germline V CDR1 and CDR2: MNHEY, SMNVEV (reference sequence). Here the CDR3 DNA reads TGTGCCAGCAGTTTACTTGCAGGGGCGGCTGAAGCTTTCTTT. Translated: CASSLLAGAAEAFF.

This clonotype was seen only a few times. The chain is built from TRBV14 and TRBJ2-1; D not certain. The germline V and J ends were trimmed by 2 bases and 5 bases, with 22 bases remaining between them. Germline CDR1 reads SGHDN; CDR2 reads FVKESK. This CDR3 spans 18 amino acids. The CDR3 is CASSQRVGPALSDNEQFF. The DNA of the CDR3 is TGTGCCAGCAGCCAAAGGGTCGGGCCCGCGCTAAGTGACAATGAGCAGTTCTTC. Together with reference TRBV14 and TRBJ2-1, the CDR3 gives the full variable domain: EAGVTQFPSHSVIEKGQTVTLRCDPISGHDNLYWYRRVMGKEIKFLLHFVKESKQDESGMPNNRFLAERTGGTYSTLKVQPAELEDSGVYFCASSQRVGPALSDNEQFFGPGTRLTVL.

The chain recombines TRBV20-1 with TRBJ2-1; weak D call: TRBD2 (6 bases). V lost 4 bases, J lost 0 bases, and 22 bases lay in between. The germline gives CDR1 DFQATT, CDR2 SNEGSKA (reference sequence). The CDR3 totals 18 residues. As DNA, the CDR3 is TGCAGTGCTACCGACATCGGTTCGGGGGATACCTCCTACAATGAGCAGTTCTTC. Protein product: CSATDIGSGDTSYNEQFF.

For this clonotype: One base away lies a much larger clone, so this may be a sequencing read error. The chain joins TRBV10-3 to TRBJ1-1; perhaps TRBD1 as D (5 bases). The CDR3 has 12 amino acids. Germline CDR1 and CDR2: ENHRY and SYGVKD. V lost 11 bases to trimming and J lost 8 bases, with 18 bases between them. The CDR3 region has the DNA TGTGCCGTGGGGTCGGGGGAATGGGAAGCTTTCTTT. It translates to CAVGSGEWEAFF.

The rearrangement links TRBV19 to TRBJ1-1; D uncertain. CDR3 length: 17 residues. V was pared by 8 bases and J by 0 bases, with 22 bases between. From germline, CDR1 is LNHDA and CDR2 SQIVND (reference sequence). The CDR3 nucleotides read TGTGCCAGTGAAAAGTCCCCAGGAAATTTAATGAACACTGAAGCTTTCTTT. Translation gives CASEKSPGNLMNTEAFF.

The chain links TRBV12-3 or TRBV12-4 to TRBJ1-4; no definite D call. Deletions cut 1 base from V and 10 bases from J, with 10 bases between. This CDR3 has 13 amino acids. CDR3 amino acids: CASSLEPLGKLFF. The CDR3 coding sequence is TGTGCCAGCAGTTTAGAACCTCTGGGAAAACTGTTTTTT.

This clonotype was seen more than once but under ten times. The chain uses TRBV12-3 or TRBV12-4 and TRBJ1-6, with a weak D call TRBD1 (5 bases). The CDR3 is made up of 13 amino acids. Trimming removed 7 bases from V and 6 bases from J, with 10 bases in between. The CDR3, as DNA: TGTGCCAGCACGCGGGACTTTAATTCACCCCTCCACTTT. It translates to CASTRDFNSPLHF.

This clonotype was detected many times. The chain employs TRBV7-9 and TRBJ1-2; 7 bases line up with TRBD1. This CDR3 has 15 residues. Trimming removed 2 bases from V and 0 bases from J; junction bases left unmatched: 3. Germline assignment: CDR1 SEHNR and CDR2 FQNEAQ (reference sequence). CDR3 nucleotide sequence: TGTGCCAGCAGCTTAAAGGACAGGACTAACTATGGCTACACCTTC. This sequence encodes CASSLKDRTNYGYTF. Filled out from reference TRBV7-9 and TRBJ1-2, the complete variable domain reads DTGVSQNPRHKITKRGQNVTFRCDPISEHNRLYWYRQTLGQGPEFLTYFQNEAQLEKSRLLSDRFSAERPKGSFSTLEIQRTEQGDSAMYLCASSLKDRTNYGYTFGSGTRLTVV.

V gene TRBV2 combines with J gene TRBJ2-5; no firm D call. Trimming stripped 5 bases from V and 3 bases from J, with 4 bases between. The V gene's germline CDR1 is SNHLY and CDR2 FYNNEI. This CDR3 comprises 11 residues. As DNA, the CDR3 is TGTGCCAGCAGTAAAGAAGAGACCCAGTACTTC. This sequence encodes CASSKEETQYF.

This clonotype was observed at least ten times. This chain uses TRBV12-3 or TRBV12-4 with TRBJ2-3; TRBD1 might be the D (6 bases). The CDR3 runs 17 residues. Trimming removed 5 bases from V and 6 bases from J, with 24 bases in between. In nucleotides, the CDR3 is TGTGCCAGCAGTCCCTCACAGGGTTCATTTTCAACGGATACGCAGTATTTT. Translation: CASSPSQGSFSTDTQYF.

This clonotype has a count of ten or more. The CDR3 nucleotides are TGTGCCAGCAGCTCCGGCGGGGGACTACCCCATTTGGGTGAGCAGTTCTTC. This translates into CASSSGGGLPHLGEQFF. V gene TRBV7-2 combines with J gene TRBJ2-1; 7 nucleotides agree with TRBD2. V trimming: 4 bases; J trimming: 9 bases; junction bases outside the gene matches: 18. CDR1 and CDR2 from the germline V gene are SGHTA and FQGNSA. The length of the CDR3 is 17 residues.

This clonotype has only one observation. This chain links TRBV29-1 with TRBJ2-6; 8 bases agree with TRBD2. Germline CDR1 and CDR2: SQVTM and ANQGSEA. The CDR3 sequence is 19 residues long. Unmatched junction bases numbered 17, after V lost 6 bases and J lost 1 base. The CDR3 DNA is TGCAGCGTCCCGGGACAATCTACTAGCGGAAGGTCTGGGGCCAACGTCCTGACTTTC. As protein: CSVPGQSTSGRSGANVLTF.

This clonotype was picked up many times. The V call is TRBV28, the J call TRBJ1-4; tentative D call: TRBD1 (5 bases). In germline, CDR1 is MDHEN, CDR2 SYDVKM. Between the trimmed V and J ends, which lost 7 bases and 0 bases, there was a span of 12 bases. This CDR3 has 15 residues. CDR3 sequence (DNA): TGTGCCAGCACCCTGGGGGGGGCAACTAATGAAAAACTGTTTTTT. This gives the protein CASTLGGATNEKLFF.

The chain couples TRBV5-4 to TRBJ2-4, with 9 positions matching TRBD2. J gave up 1 base and V 4 bases, and 6 bases lay outside the gene matches. The length of the CDR3 is 16 residues. The germline V gene has CDR1 SGHNT and CDR2 YYREEE (reference sequence). The CDR3 spells CASSPRGGNAKNIQYF. As DNA, the CDR3 is TGTGCCAGCAGCCCGCGGGGGGGGAATGCCAAAAACATTCAGTACTTC.

V and J are TRBV20-1 and TRBJ1-2; a weak D match, TRBD1 (5 bases). Germline CDR1 DFQATT, CDR2 SNEGSKA (reference sequence). Trimming pared 4 bases from V and 8 bases from J, leaving 8 bases between. The CDR3 is 10 amino acids. CDR3 protein: CSATGLGYTF. CDR3 nucleotides: TGCAGTGCTACAGGGTTAGGCTACACCTTC.

This clonotype was recorded many times. This chain joins TRBV12-3 or TRBV12-4 and TRBJ2-1; no clear D. Trimming left V 7 bases short and J 9 bases short, with 13 bases between. The CDR3 consists of 12 residues. The CDR3 sequence is CASTRAAGEQFF. CDR3 nucleotides: TGTGCCAGCACCCGGGCCGCTGGTGAGCAGTTCTTC.

This clonotype was counted a few times. The rearrangement joins TRBV7-8 to TRBJ2-7; 9 bases are a match to TRBD1. The CDR3 runs 16 residues. Germline values: CDR1 SGHVS, CDR2 FQNEAQ. V lost 5 bases, J lost 2 bases, and 10 bases stayed unmatched. CDR3 sequence: CASSRLGGTGTYEQYF. The CDR3, as DNA: TGTGCCAGCAGCAGATTAGGAGGGACAGGGACCTACGAGCAGTACTTC.

This clonotype has ten or more counts. The J gene is TRBJ1-5, the V gene TRBV7-6; D gene unclear. The CDR3 runs 15 residues. V was cut by 1 base and J by 4 bases, with 11 bases left in between. Germline V CDR1 and CDR2: SGHVS, FNYEAQ. The CDR3: CASSLGVEGNQPQHF. The CDR3 DNA follows: TGTGCCAGCAGCTTAGGTGTAGAAGGTAATCAGCCCCAGCATTTT.

This clonotype was found many times. J is TRBJ2-7 and V is TRBV28, with D possibly being TRBD1 (7 bases). Germline V gene lookup returns CDR1 MDHEN and CDR2 SYDVKM. V lost 7 bases, J lost 4 bases, and 20 bases lay in between. This CDR3 has 15 residues. CDR3 residues: CASNPGGQRVYEQYF. The CDR3 DNA is TGTGCCAGCAACCCCGGGGGACAGAGGGTATACGAGCAGTACTTC. Looking up the rest from reference TRBV28 and TRBJ2-7 gives the full variable domain: DVKVTQSSRYLVKRTGEKVFLECVQDMDHENMFWYRQDPGLGLRLIYFSYDVKMKEKGDIPEGYSVSREKKERFSLILESASTNQTSMYLCASNPGGQRVYEQYFGPGTRLTVT.

This clonotype was recorded many times. This chain uses TRBV7-2 with TRBJ2-1; D gene uncertain. Germline-derived CDR1 and CDR2 are SGHTA and FQGNSA. This CDR3 has 15 residues. Trimming stripped 5 bases from V and 0 bases from J, with 11 bases between. The CDR3 DNA reads as TGTGCCAGCAGCATAAGCTCCTTCTCCTACAATGAGCAGTTCTTC. Translation: CASSISSFSYNEQFF.

This clonotype was found a few times. The V gene is TRBV5-5, the J gene TRBJ1-2; D is unresolved. This CDR3 region has 12 residues. Per germline, CDR1 SGHKS and CDR2 YYEKEE (reference sequence). V was cut by 4 bases and J by 4 bases, with 8 bases left in between. Written as DNA, the CDR3 is TGTGCCAGCAGCCAAGTAGCCTATGGCTACACCTTC. Translating gives CASSQVAYGYTF.

This chain joins TRBV10-3 and TRBJ2-1; D is uncertain. Trimming shortened V by 8 bases and J by 5 bases, and 13 bases separated the two germline ends. The length of the CDR3 is 13 residues. The germline V gene has CDR1 ENHRY and CDR2 SYGVKD. CDR3 DNA: TGTGCCATCCGAGGAGCCTCTAACAATGAGCAGTTCTTC. Protein: CAIRGASNNEQFF.

This clonotype was seen many times. This chain links TRBV4-1 with TRBJ1-1, with 7 positions matching TRBD1. With V trimmed by 0 bases and J by 4 bases, 5 bases remained unmatched. From germline, CDR1 is MGHRA and CDR2 YSYEKL. This CDR3 region has 15 residues. The CDR3 reads CASSQEAQGVTEAFF. The CDR3 DNA sequence: TGCGCCAGCAGCCAAGAAGCGCAGGGGGTCACTGAAGCTTTCTTT.

The table lists this clonotype with a few counts. The V gene is TRBV19, the J gene TRBJ2-7, with a tentative D call TRBD2 (6 bases). Germline V gene sequence: CDR1 LNHDA, CDR2 SQIVND (reference sequence). V lost 3 bases to trimming and J lost 4 bases, with 13 bases between them. The CDR3 consists of 14 residues. CDR3 in DNA: TGTGCCAGTAGTATTCTCGGGACTTCATACGAGCAGTACTTC. It codes for CASSILGTSYEQYF.

This clonotype was detected only a few times. The chain recombines TRBV20-1 with TRBJ2-5; D is ambiguous. This CDR3 contains 12 residues. Germline V lookup: CDR1 DFQATT, CDR2 SNEGSKA (reference sequence). V lost 6 bases and J 1 base, leaving 9 bases between the germline ends. The DNA of the CDR3 is TGCAGTGCCCGGGCCCCCCAAGAGACCCAGTACTTC. Its protein product is CSARAPQETQYF.

The chain combines TRBV28 with TRBJ2-5; TRBD2 matches at 8 bases. CDR1 and CDR2 (germline): MDHEN, SYDVKM. After removal of 6 bases from V and 5 bases from J, the junction contained 14 bases not matched to a gene. This CDR3 has 16 residues. CDR3 loop: CASSPPLAEEWETQYF. Written as DNA, the CDR3 is TGTGCCAGCAGCCCTCCACTAGCGGAAGAATGGGAGACCCAGTACTTC.

The chain has TRBV4-1 and TRBJ1-3, with 8 positions matching TRBD1. Losses at the gene ends were 5 bases for V and 3 bases for J; bases not matched to a gene: 6. The CDR3 extends over 15 amino acids. The germline V gene has CDR1 MGHRA and CDR2 YSYEKL. This CDR3 reads CASSTHRGIGNTIYF. The CDR3 region has the DNA TGCGCCAGCAGCACCCACAGGGGGATTGGAAACACCATATATTTT.

The table lists this clonotype with a few counts. The genes are TRBV12-3 or TRBV12-4 and TRBJ1-2; D is unclear. The V and J ends lost 1 base and 3 bases respectively, with 6 bases between them. CDR3 length: 13 amino acids. CDR3 nucleotides: TGTGCCAGCAGTTTAGGAGGGTACTATGGCTACACCTTC. It translates to CASSLGGYYGYTF.

This clonotype was counted many times. The chain is built from TRBV7-2 and TRBJ2-7, with TRBD2 matching 8 bases. The CDR3 covers 15 residues. CDR1 is SGHTA and CDR2 is FQGNSA in the germline V gene. The V and J ends lost 1 base and 13 bases, in that order; junction bases with no gene match: 15. The CDR3 sequence: CASSLDPGPVAGNYF. CDR3 in DNA: TGTGCCAGCAGCTTAGATCCCGGACCAGTAGCGGGGAACTACTTC.